This entry describes one T cell receptor (beta chain). The sample contains more than one DNA sequence encoding this CDR3. Study processing details: Cell counts per sample came from amplifying reference gene primers. The protocol was immunoSEQ multiplex PCR, while the TCRdb copy is restricted to in-frame clones and leaves out a portion. That table supplies the V and J calls and clone size; D and trimming were determined from the DNA. The sample yields about 110,000 clones, 88% seen once. This specimen comes from a study of blood T cell repertoires in COVID-19. As for the study in general: Material from acute and convalescent COVID-19 was sourced from the United States, Italy and Spain. PBMCs, B-cell-depleted T cells, or T cells provided the cDNA or gDNA that made up the material.

The CDR3 contains 15 residues. Germline V gene sequence: CDR1 LGHNA, CDR2 YNFKEQ. V trimming: 4 bases; J trimming: 1 base; junction bases outside the gene matches: 2. The sequence derives from a man between 50 and 59 years old with active or convalescent COVID-19. Sequenced: peripheral blood. This rearrangement joins TRBV4-2 to TRBJ2-2; 8 nucleotides match TRBD1. DNA for the CDR3: TGTGCCAGCAGCCCCGGGACAGGGAACACCGGGGAGCTGTTTTTT. It translates to CASSPGTGNTGELFF.